A selection of T cell receptor beta chains follows, all from one sample in a study of PD-L1 blockade in urothelial cancer. This table comes from immunoSEQ multiplex PCR, and its TCRdb copy is limited to in-frame clones, with some not included. The data show about 52,000 clones, about four fifths seen once. Sequenced material: PBMCs, taken around atezolizumab (anti-PD-L1) treatment. These receptors originate from a middle-aged man with urothelial cancer. CDR3s include the opening cysteine and the closing phenylalanine or tryptophan. A D gene is named only where the DNA matches it firmly. Size values are once, few and many counts, or a class for expanded clones, and some rows have none.

>TRBJ2-5|NA|NA|TRBV11-2
TGTGCCAGCAGCTTAGAGGAGTCGGGGACCCAGTACTTC
CASSLEESGTQYF
>TRBJ2-2|TRBD2|NA|TRBV27
TGTGCCAGCAGTTTACTAGCTATAGCGGGAGTGAGGACCGGGGAGCTGTTTTTT
CASSLLAIAGVRTGELFF
>TRBJ1-2|TRBD1|NA|TRBV27
TGTGCCACCAGGACAGGGGGGATCTATGGCTACACCTTC
CATRTGGIYGYTF
>TRBJ2-7|NA|NA|TRBV11-3
TGTGCCAGCAGGCCAGTAGTACTTCACTACTACGAGCAGTACTTC
CASRPVVLHYYEQYF
>TRBJ2-4|TRBD2|once|TRBV2
TGTGCCAGCAGGCCTGGGTGGGGGACTAGCGCCATAGCCAAAAACATTCAGTACTTC
CASRPGWGTSAIAKNIQYF
>TRBJ2-7|NA|NA|TRBV7-8
TGTGCCAGCTCCCTAGTTCACTACGAGCAGTACTTC
CASSLVHYEQYF
>TRBJ1-2|NA|NA|TRBV30
TGTGCCTGGAGTGTGGGAGACTATGGCTACACCTTC
CAWSVGDYGYTF
>TRBJ1-5|TRBD1|NA|TRBV5-3
TGTGCCAGAAGCCGGAGAGACAGGGATCAGCCCCAGCATTTT
CARSRRDRDQPQHF
>TRBJ1-5|NA|NA|TRBV6-6
TGTGCCAGCAGTTCCCAGGACAATCAGCCCCAGCATTTT
CASSSQDNQPQHF
>TRBJ1-2|TRBD1|NA|TRBV10-3
TGTGCCATCAGACTCCATCAGGGGGGATATGGCTACACCTTC
CAIRLHQGGYGYTF